This T cell receptor beta chain was documented in a study of shared clonotypes between healthy human individuals. This CDR3 is 17 amino acids long. Germline V CDR1 and CDR2: SGHRS, YFSETQ. V lost 0 bases and J 0 bases, leaving 16 bases between the germline ends. Assay used: immunoSEQ multiplex PCR; TCRdb lists only in-frame clones, some missing. This table holds roughly 2.5 million clones, more than 80% found once. The source material was naive CD4+ T cells sorted from blood. Specified subset: CD45RA+ positively selected. This TCR was sampled from a man younger than 35 in good health. The genes are TRBV5-1 and TRBJ2-7; the D gene is possibly TRBD1 (6 bases). The CDR3 spells CASSLAVVRGSSYEQYF. The CDR3 coding sequence is TGCGCCAGCAGCTTGGCCGTTGTGAGGGGGAGCTCCTACGAGCAGTACTTC. Full variable domain (remainder filled in from reference TRBV5-1 and TRBJ2-7): KAGVTQTPRYLIKTRGQQVTLSCSPISGHRSVSWYQQTPGQGLQFLFEYFSETQRNKGNFPGRFSGRQFSNSRSEMNVSTLELGDSALYLCASSLAVVRGSSYEQYFGPGTRLTVT.